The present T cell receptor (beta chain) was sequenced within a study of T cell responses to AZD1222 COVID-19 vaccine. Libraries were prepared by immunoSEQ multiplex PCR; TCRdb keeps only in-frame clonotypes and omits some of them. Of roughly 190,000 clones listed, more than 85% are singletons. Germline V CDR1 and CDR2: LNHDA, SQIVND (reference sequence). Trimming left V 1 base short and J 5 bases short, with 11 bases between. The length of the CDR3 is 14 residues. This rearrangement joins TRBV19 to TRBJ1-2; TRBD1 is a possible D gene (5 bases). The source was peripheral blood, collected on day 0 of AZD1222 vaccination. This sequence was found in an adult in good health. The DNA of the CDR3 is TGTGCCAGTAGTATAGGGACAATTCTTTATGGCTACACCTTC. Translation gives CASSIGTILYGYTF.